This T cell receptor (beta chain) was captured in a study of OX40 agonist ivuxolimab in advanced cancers. Findings and limits, study-wide: The study found that CD8+ T cells averaged more expanded clones than CD4+.

Some clones are missing from TCRdb's copy, which holds only in-frame ones; the method was immunoSEQ multiplex PCR. This sample has about 35,000 clones, with roughly 90% found just once. Per the germline V gene, CDR1 is SEHNR and CDR2 is FQNEAQ (reference sequence). Trimming took 8 bases from V and 4 from J, leaving 15 bases between them. The CDR3 consists of 14 residues. A note on this clone: Its specificity is not known.

Specimen: CD4+ or CD8+ T cells sorted from blood, collected in a trial of the OX40 agonist ivuxolimab. This clonotype was obtained from an adult with an advanced solid tumor such as melanoma, head and neck, liver or kidney cancer. The chain has TRBV7-9 and TRBJ2-1; D tentatively reads TRBD1 or TRBD2 (5 bases each). The DNA of the CDR3 is TGTGCCAGCTGGGGGAATGGCGGTTACAATGAGCAGTTCTTC. It codes for CASWGNGGYNEQFF.